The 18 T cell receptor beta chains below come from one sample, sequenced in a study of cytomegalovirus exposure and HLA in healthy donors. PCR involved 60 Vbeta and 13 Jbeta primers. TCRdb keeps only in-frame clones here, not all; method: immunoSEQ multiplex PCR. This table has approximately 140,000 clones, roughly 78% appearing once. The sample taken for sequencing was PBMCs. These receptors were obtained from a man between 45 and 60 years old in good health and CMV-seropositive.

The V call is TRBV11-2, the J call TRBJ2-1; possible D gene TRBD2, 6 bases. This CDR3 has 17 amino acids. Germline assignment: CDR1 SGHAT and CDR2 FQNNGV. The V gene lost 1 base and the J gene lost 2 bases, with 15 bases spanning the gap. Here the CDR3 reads CASSLVLSGGPYNEQFF. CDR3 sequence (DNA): TGTGCCAGCAGCTTAGTTCTTAGCGGCGGACCCTACAATGAGCAGTTCTTC.

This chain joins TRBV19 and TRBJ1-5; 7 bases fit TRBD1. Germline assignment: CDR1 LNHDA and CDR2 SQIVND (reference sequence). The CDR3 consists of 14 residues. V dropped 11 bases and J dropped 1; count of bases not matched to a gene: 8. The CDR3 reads CAGSDRDSNQPQHF. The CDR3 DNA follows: TGTGCCGGATCAGACAGGGACAGCAATCAGCCCCAGCATTTT.

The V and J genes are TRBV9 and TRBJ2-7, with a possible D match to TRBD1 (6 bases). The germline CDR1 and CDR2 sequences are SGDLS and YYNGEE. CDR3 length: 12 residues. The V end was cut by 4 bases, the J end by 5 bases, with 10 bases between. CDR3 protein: CASSLEGDEQYF. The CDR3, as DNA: TGTGCCAGCAGCCTAGAGGGGGACGAGCAGTACTTC.

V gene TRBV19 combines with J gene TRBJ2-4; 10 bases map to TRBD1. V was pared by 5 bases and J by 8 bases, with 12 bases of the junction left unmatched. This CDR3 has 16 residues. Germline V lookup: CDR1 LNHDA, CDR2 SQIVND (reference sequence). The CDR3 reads CASSARQGAFSHIQYF. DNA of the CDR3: TGTGCCAGTAGTGCTCGACAGGGGGCATTTTCCCACATTCAGTACTTC.

The CDR3 sequence is CASSHGASGSYEQYF. The CDR3 DNA reads TGTGCCAGCAGCCATGGGGCTAGCGGGAGTTACGAGCAGTACTTC. The V gene is TRBV21-1, the J gene TRBJ2-7; TRBD2 is taken as the D call from the table, unchecked against the DNA. TRBV21-1 is labeled a pseudogene. This CDR3 is built from 15 residues.

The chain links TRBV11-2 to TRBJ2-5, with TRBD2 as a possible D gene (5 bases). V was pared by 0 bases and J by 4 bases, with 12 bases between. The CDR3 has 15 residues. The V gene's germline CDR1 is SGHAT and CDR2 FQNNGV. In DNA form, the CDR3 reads TGTGCCAGCAGCTTAGAAGCCACCGCGGGAGAGACCCAGTACTTC. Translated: CASSLEATAGETQYF. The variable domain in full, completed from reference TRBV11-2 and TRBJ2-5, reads EAGVAQSPRYKIIEKRQSVAFWCNPISGHATLYWYQQILGQGPKLLIQFQNNGVVDDSQLPKDRFSAERLKGVDSTLKIQPAKLEDSAVYLCASSLEATAGETQYFGPGTRLLVL.

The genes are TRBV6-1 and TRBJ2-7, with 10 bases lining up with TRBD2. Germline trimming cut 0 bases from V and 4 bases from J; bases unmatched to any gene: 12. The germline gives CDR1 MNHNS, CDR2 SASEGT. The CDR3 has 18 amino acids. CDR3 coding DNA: TGTGCCAGCAGTGAAGCGGGGGGCTCTAGCGGGAGATGGTACGAGCAGTACTTC. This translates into CASSEAGGSSGRWYEQYF.

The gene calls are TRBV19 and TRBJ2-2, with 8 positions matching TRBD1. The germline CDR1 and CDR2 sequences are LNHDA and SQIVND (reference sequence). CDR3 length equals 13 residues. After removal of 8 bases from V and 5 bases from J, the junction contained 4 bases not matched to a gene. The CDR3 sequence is CASRTGLTGELFF. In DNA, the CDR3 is TGTGCCAGTCGGACAGGGTTAACCGGGGAGCTGTTTTTT.

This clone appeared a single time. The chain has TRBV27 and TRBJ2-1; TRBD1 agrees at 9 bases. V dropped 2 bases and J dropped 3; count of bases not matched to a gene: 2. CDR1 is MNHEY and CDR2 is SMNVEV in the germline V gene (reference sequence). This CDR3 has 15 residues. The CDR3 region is CASSLGTGFYNEQFF. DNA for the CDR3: TGTGCCAGCAGTTTAGGGACAGGGTTCTACAATGAGCAGTTCTTC.

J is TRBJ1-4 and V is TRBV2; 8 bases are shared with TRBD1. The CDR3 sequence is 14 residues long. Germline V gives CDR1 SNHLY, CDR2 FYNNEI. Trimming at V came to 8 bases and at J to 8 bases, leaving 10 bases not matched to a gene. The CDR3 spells CASRSGQGGEKLFF. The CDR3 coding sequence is TGTGCCAGCCGTTCCGGACAGGGCGGCGAAAAACTGTTTTTT.

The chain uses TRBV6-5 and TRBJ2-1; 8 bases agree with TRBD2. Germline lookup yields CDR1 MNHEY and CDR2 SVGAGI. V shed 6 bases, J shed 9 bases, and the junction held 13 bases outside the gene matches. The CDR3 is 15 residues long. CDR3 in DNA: TGTGCCAGCAGCTACCTTACTAGCGGCCTGGGTGAGCAGTTCTTC. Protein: CASSYLTSGLGEQFF.

Here the CDR3 reads CASSLVPRGISGNTIYF. CDR3 coding DNA: TGCGCCAGCAGCTTGGTACCCAGGGGCATCTCTGGAAACACCATATATTTT. The V and J genes are TRBV5-1 and TRBJ1-3, with a possible D match to TRBD1 (6 bases). This CDR3 has 17 amino acids. Germline CDR1 reads SGHRS; CDR2 reads YFSETQ. V shed 0 bases and J shed 0 bases, with 13 bases lying between them.

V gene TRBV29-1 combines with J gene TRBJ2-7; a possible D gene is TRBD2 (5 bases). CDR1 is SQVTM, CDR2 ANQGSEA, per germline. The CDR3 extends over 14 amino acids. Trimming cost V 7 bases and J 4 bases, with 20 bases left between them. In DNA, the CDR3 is TGCAGCGCCCAAACTAGTATGGACCTATACGAGCAGTACTTC. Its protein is CSAQTSMDLYEQYF.

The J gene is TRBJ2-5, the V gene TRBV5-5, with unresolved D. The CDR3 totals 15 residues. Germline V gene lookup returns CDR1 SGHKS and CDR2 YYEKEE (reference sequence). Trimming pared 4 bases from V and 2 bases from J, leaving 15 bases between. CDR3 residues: CASSPAAVTQETQYF. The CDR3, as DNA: TGTGCCAGCAGCCCGGCCGCAGTGACACAAGAGACCCAGTACTTC.

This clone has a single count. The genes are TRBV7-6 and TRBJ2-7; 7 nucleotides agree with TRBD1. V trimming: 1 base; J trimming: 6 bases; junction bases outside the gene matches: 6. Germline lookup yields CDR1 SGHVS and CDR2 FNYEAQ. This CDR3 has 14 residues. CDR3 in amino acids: CASSLGGTDLEQYF. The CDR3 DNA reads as TGTGCCAGCAGCTTAGGGGGGACAGACCTCGAGCAGTACTTC.

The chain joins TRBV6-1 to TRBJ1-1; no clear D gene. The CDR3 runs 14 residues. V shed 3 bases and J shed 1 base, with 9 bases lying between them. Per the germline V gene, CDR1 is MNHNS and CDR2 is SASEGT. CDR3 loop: CASSDVHRNTEAFF. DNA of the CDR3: TGTGCCAGCAGTGACGTACACCGGAACACTGAAGCTTTCTTT.

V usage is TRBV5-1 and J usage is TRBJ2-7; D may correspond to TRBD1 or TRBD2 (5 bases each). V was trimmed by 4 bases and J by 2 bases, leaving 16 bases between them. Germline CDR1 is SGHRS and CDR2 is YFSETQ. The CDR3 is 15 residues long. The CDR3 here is CASSLGVSETYEQYF. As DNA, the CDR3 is TGCGCCAGCAGCCTGGGGGTTAGCGAGACCTACGAGCAGTACTTC.

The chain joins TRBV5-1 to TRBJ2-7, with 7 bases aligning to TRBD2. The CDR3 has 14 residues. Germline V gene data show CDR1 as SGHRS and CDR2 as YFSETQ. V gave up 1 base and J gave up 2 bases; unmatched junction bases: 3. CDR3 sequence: CASSLSSGTYEQYF. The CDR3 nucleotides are TGCGCCAGCAGCTTGTCTAGCGGTACCTACGAGCAGTACTTC. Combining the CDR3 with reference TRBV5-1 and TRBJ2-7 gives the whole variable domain KAGVTQTPRYLIKTRGQQVTLSCSPISGHRSVSWYQQTPGQGLQFLFEYFSETQRNKGNFPGRFSGRQFSNSRSEMNVSTLELGDSALYLCASSLSSGTYEQYFGPGTRLTVT.